The source of this TCR beta chain is a study of T-cell memory formation after mild COVID-19. This clonotype was detected a few times. TCRdb re-called the 5' RACE reads with MiXCR, one entry per CDR3 protein. The sample holds about 270,000 distinct CDR3 sequences, about 16% seen once. This TCR was sampled from a man aged 18 to 35 who had mild COVID-19 (a few samples of this study predate the infection). Cell type and time point are not known. What was sequenced was PBMCs or a T cell subset sorted from them (not recorded which).

CDR3 residues: CASSIGTGAEAFF. In nucleotides, the CDR3 is TGTGCCAGCAGCATCGGGACAGGGGCTGAAGCTTTCTTT. The chain couples TRBV13 to TRBJ1-1; 10 bases line up with TRBD1. Germline CDR1 reads PRHDT; CDR2 reads FYEKMQ (reference sequence). Trimming removed 5 bases from V and 6 bases from J; junction bases left unmatched: 3. The CDR3 contains 13 residues.